The sequence of this TCR beta chain was determined in a study of blood T cell repertoires in COVID-19. Study at large: The United States, Italy and Spain were the sources of the acute and convalescent COVID-19 samples. T cells, B-cell-depleted T cells, or PBMCs provided the cDNA or gDNA that served as material.

As handled by the study authors: Estimates of nucleated cell counts were drawn from the amplification of reference gene primers. TCRdb keeps only in-frame clones here, not all; method: immunoSEQ multiplex PCR. V, J and clone size reflect that table, while D and trimming were determined from the DNA. The data show 150,000 to 200,000 clones, under 95% seen once. With 2 bases removed from V and 4 bases from J, the gap between germline ends came to 12 bases. Germline loops: CDR1 SGHRS, CDR2 YFSETQ. The CDR3 extends over 14 amino acids. Sequencing input: peripheral blood. The receptor was isolated from a man aged 55 to 70 with active or convalescent COVID-19. The rearrangement uses TRBV5-1 and TRBJ1-2, with D uncertain. The CDR3, as DNA: TGCGCCAGCAGCTTCGAGGGTAATAGCTATGGCTACACCTTC. Its protein product is CASSFEGNSYGYTF.